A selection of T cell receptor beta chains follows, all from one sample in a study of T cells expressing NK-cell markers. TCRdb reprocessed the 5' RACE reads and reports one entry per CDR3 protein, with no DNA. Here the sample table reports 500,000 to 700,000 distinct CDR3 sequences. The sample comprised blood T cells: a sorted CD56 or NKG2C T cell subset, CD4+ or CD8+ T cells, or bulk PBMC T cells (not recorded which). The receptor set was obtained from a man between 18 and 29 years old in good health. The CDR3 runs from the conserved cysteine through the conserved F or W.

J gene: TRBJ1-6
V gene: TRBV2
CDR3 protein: CATKDRGVYSPLHF

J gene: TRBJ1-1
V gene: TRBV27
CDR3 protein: CASKATTGGYTEAFF

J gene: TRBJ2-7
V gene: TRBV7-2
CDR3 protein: CASSLGTSGTHEQYF

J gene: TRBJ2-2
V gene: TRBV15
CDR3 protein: CATSRLVNTGELFF

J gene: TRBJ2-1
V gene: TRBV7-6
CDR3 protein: CASSSSGGTYGEQFF

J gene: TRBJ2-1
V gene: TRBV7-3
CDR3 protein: CASSLIGGSRGEQFF

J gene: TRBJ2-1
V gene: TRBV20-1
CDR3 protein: CSASGATTGDEQFF

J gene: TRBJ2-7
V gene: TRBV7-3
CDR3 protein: CASSHGTGPYEQYF

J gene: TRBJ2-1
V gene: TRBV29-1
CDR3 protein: CSVPGSGETYNEQFF

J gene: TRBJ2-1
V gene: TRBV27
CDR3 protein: CASSKPRPEATQFF

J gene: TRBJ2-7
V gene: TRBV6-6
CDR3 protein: CASSSGYGYEQYF

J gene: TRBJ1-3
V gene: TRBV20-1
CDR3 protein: CSASQTGNTIYF

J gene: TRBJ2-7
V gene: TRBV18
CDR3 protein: CASSPGLAGAQYF

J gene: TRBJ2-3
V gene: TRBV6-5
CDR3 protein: CASSYSSSGKGGTDTQYF

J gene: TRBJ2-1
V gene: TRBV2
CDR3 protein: CASRRSGSNEQFF

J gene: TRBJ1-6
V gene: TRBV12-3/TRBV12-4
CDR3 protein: CASSREGRNSPLHF

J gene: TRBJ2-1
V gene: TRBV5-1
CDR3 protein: CASTLRLAAYNEQFF

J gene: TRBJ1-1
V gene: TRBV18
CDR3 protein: CASSPPGRKEVGDFF

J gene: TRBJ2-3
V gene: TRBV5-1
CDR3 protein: CASSQTGTGNFGTDTQYF

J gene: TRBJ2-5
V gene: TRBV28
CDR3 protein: CASSQDRAQETQYF

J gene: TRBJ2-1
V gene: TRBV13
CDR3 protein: CASSSERGGSYNEQFF

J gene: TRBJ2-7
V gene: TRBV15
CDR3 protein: CATSRYRSGSSYEQYF

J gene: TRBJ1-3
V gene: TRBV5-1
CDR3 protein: CASSLEEVGNTIYF

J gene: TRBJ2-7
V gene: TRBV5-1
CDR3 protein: CASSSARDRFSYEQYF

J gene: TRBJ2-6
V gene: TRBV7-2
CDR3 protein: CASSLSRGGTGANVLTF

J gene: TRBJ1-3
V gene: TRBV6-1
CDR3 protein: CASSGTASGNTIYF

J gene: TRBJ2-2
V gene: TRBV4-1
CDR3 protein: CASSQDEGANTGELFF

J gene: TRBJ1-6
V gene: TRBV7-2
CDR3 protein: CASSSRQGYNSPLHF

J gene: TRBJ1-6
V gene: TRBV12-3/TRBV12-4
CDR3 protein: CASSPGTGPNYNSPLHF

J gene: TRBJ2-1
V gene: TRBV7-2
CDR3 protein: CASSLDRDRGVFF

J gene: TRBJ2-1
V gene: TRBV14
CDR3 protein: CASSPVGTYKSNEQFF

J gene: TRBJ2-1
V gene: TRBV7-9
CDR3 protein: CASGRRVASGSADEQFF

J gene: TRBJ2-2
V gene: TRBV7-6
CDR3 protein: CASSLRGLANTGELFF

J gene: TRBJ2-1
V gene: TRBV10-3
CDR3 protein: CAIATLQGSEQFF

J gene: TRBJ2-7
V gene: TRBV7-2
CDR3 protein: CASSLGRSGREQYF

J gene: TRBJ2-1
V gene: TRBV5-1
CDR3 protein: CASSYNGRALVDEQFF

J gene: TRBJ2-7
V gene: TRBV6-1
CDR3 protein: CASSPEGQGRKQYF

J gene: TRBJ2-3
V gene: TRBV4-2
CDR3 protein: CASSQKTLGLAGADTQYF

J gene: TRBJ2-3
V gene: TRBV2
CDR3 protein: CASSEPSGPRGDTQYF

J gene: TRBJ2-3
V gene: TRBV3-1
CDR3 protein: CASSQAQLAPTQYF

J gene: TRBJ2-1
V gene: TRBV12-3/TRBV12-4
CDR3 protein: CASSPTRQDNEQFF

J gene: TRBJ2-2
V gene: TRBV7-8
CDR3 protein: CASRAGTSGTGELFF

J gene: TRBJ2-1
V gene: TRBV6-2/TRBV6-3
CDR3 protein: CASSLLAGSEQFF

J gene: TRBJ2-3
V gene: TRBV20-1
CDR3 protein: CSAGGLGTDTQYF

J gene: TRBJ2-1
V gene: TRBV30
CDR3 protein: CASQDFNNEQFF

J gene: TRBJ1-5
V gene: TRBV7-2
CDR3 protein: CASSPGMRNQPQHF

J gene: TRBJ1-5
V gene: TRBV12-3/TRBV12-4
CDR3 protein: CASSQEGRGHQPQHF

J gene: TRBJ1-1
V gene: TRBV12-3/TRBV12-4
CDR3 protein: CASSSYRGLDTEAFF

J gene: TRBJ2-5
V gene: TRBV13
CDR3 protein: CASSFLAPIVGETQYF

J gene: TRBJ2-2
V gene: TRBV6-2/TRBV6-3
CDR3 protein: CASDRPRGTGELFF

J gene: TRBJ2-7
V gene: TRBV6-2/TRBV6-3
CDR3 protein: CASTARPGSYEQYF

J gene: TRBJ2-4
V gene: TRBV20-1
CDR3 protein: CSAAPQGSIAKNIQYF

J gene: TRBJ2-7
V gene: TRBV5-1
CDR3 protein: CASSLGSSYEQYF

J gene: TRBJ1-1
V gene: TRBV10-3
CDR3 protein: CAIKTARDTEAFF

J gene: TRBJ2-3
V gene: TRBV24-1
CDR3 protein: CATSDFGLGTDTQYF